One and the same sample provided the 22 T cell receptor beta chains below, sequenced in a study of cytomegalovirus exposure and HLA in healthy donors. PCR employed 60 Vbeta and 13 Jbeta primers. TCRdb keeps only in-frame clones here, not all; method: immunoSEQ multiplex PCR. Its listing shows around 130,000 clones. The sequenced material came from PBMCs. These receptors were taken from a woman aged 55-70 years in good health and CMV-seronegative.

The chain employs TRBV28 and TRBJ1-2; D gene uncertain. Per germline, CDR1 MDHEN and CDR2 SYDVKM. The V gene lost 2 bases and the J gene lost 2 bases, with 9 bases spanning the gap. This CDR3 region has 14 residues. The CDR3 sequence is CASSLGPPNYGYTF. In DNA form, the CDR3 reads TGTGCCAGCAGTTTAGGGCCGCCAAACTATGGCTACACCTTC.

The genes are TRBV10-1 and TRBJ2-7, with TRBD1 matching 8 bases. V lost 0 bases and J lost 5; bases outside the gene matches: 6. There are 15 residues in the CDR3. Germline V gene data show CDR1 as WNHNN and CDR2 as SYGVQD (reference sequence). CDR3 residues: CASSESRGQGNEQYF. In nucleotides, the CDR3 is TGCGCCAGCAGTGAGTCGAGAGGACAGGGAAACGAGCAGTACTTC.

The chain employs TRBV5-1 and TRBJ2-7; 9 nucleotides agree with TRBD2. The length of the CDR3 is 15 residues. CDR1 and CDR2 (germline): SGHRS, YFSETQ. V dropped 4 bases and J dropped 2; count of bases not matched to a gene: 7. The DNA of the CDR3 is TGCGCCAGCAGCCCGGCCAGCGGGGGGACCTACGAGCAGTACTTC. Residues: CASSPASGGTYEQYF.

This chain uses TRBV16 with TRBJ2-3; perhaps TRBD1 as D (5 bases). Germline CDR1 and CDR2: KGHSY and FQNENV. The CDR3 is 15 residues long. The V and J ends lost 1 base and 0 bases respectively, with 8 bases between them. CDR3 in amino acids: CASSQYRSSTDTQYF. The CDR3 coding sequence is TGTGCCAGCAGCCAATACAGGTCTAGCACAGATACGCAGTATTTT. The full variable domain, in which reference TRBV16 and TRBJ2-3 provide the parts outside the CDR3, is GEEVAQTPKHLVRGEGQKAKLYCAPIKGHSYVFWYQQVLKNEFKFLISFQNENVFDETGMPKERFSAKCLPNSPCSLEIQATKLEDSAVYFCASSQYRSSTDTQYFGPGTRLTVL.

The genes are TRBV7-8 and TRBJ1-6; tentative D call: TRBD1 (6 bases). Germline V gives CDR1 SGHVS, CDR2 FQNEAQ. This CDR3 comprises 15 residues. The V gene lost 1 base and the J gene lost 10 bases, with 14 bases spanning the gap. CDR3 bases: TGTGCCAGCAGCTTAGTGCTGGGGGCGGGCTCACCCCTCCACTTT. Translation gives CASSLVLGAGSPLHF.

This chain connects TRBV15 to TRBJ1-5, with a possible D match to TRBD1 (5 bases). Looked up from germline, CDR1 is LNHNV and CDR2 is YYDKDF (reference sequence). The CDR3 is 16 amino acids. Trimming took 2 bases from V and 0 from J, leaving 11 bases between them. The DNA for the CDR3 is TGTGCCACCAGCAGACAGGGTCGTAATAGCAATCAGCCCCAGCATTTT. Protein sequence: CATSRQGRNSNQPQHF.

Notes on this clone: In the same sample, other DNA sequences code for this CDR3. The chain links TRBV2 to TRBJ1-5, with 9 bases that match TRBD1. The germline gives CDR1 SNHLY, CDR2 FYNNEI. V shed 4 bases and J 6 bases; nucleotides not matched to a gene: 4. This CDR3 contains 14 residues. The DNA for the CDR3 is TGTGCCAGCAGTGGGACAGGGGAAACTCAGCCCCAGCATTTT. Its protein product is CASSGTGETQPQHF. The full variable domain, completed using reference TRBV2 and TRBJ1-5, is EPEVTQTPSHQVTQMGQEVILRCVPISNHLYFYWYRQILGQKVEFLVSFYNNEISEKSEIFDDQFSVERPDGSNFTLKIRSTKLEDSAMYFCASSGTGETQPQHFGDGTRLSIL.

This sequence joins TRBV7-3 and TRBJ2-7; tentatively, D is TRBD2 (6 bases). Trimming removed 5 bases at V and 3 bases at J, with 14 bases between. CDR1 SGHTA and CDR2 FQGTGA come from the germline V gene. CDR3 length: 14 residues. The CDR3 reads CASSPWGGSYEQYF. DNA of the CDR3: TGTGCCAGCAGCCCCTGGGGAGGAAGCTACGAGCAGTACTTC.

The genes are TRBV7-9 and TRBJ1-2; a possible D gene is TRBD1 (5 bases). Per germline, CDR1 SEHNR and CDR2 FQNEAQ (reference sequence). V dropped 5 bases and J dropped 2 bases, with 18 bases sitting between them. The CDR3 runs 16 residues. The CDR3 nucleotides read TGTGCCAGCAGCCCCCATGGCGGGGGACGAAACTATGGCTACACCTTC. Encoded protein: CASSPHGGGRNYGYTF.

The gene calls are TRBV5-1 and TRBJ2-7; 11 bases map to TRBD2. The CDR3 runs 15 residues. Germline CDR1 and CDR2: SGHRS and YFSETQ. The V gene end was trimmed by 2 bases and the J gene end by 4 bases; junction bases not matched to a gene: 5. In DNA, the CDR3 is TGCGCCAGCAGCTTAACGACTAGCGGGGAATACGAGCAGTACTTC. Its protein is CASSLTTSGEYEQYF. The entire variable domain, with the rest obtained from reference TRBV5-1 and TRBJ2-7, is as follows: KAGVTQTPRYLIKTRGQQVTLSCSPISGHRSVSWYQQTPGQGLQFLFEYFSETQRNKGNFPGRFSGRQFSNSRSEMNVSTLELGDSALYLCASSLTTSGEYEQYFGPGTRLTVT.

The V and J genes are TRBV19 and TRBJ1-2; D remains ambiguous. V lost 0 bases and J lost 5, with 13 bases in between. The CDR3 runs to 15 residues. Germline CDR1 is LNHDA and CDR2 is SQIVND (reference sequence). The CDR3 sequence: CASSIEGQSGYGYTF. The CDR3 coding sequence is TGTGCCAGTAGTATAGAAGGCCAGTCCGGGTATGGCTACACCTTC.

The chain uses TRBV5-5 and TRBJ2-3, with 12 positions matching TRBD2. Per germline, CDR1 SGHKS and CDR2 YYEKEE (reference sequence). J lost 5 bases, V lost 1 base, and 8 bases had no gene match. The CDR3 runs to 17 residues. CDR3 protein: CASSLFRLAGGLDTQYF. In DNA, the CDR3 is TGTGCCAGCAGCTTGTTCCGGCTAGCGGGAGGGTTAGATACGCAGTATTTT.

The rearrangement joins TRBV18 to TRBJ1-5; 7 positions match TRBD1. Germline-derived CDR1 and CDR2 are KGHSH and LQKENI. V trimming: 3 bases; J trimming: 5 bases; junction bases outside the gene matches: 4. The CDR3 contains 14 residues. The chain's CDR3 is CASSPGQDYQPQHF. CDR3 coding DNA: TGTGCCAGCTCACCCGGACAGGATTATCAGCCCCAGCATTTT.

The chain links TRBV28 to TRBJ2-1; D possibly corresponds to TRBD2 (5 bases). This CDR3 is built from 13 residues. V shed 6 bases and J shed 6 bases, with 12 bases lying between them. The V gene's germline CDR1 is MDHEN and CDR2 SYDVKM. CDR3 coding DNA: TGTGCCAGCAGCTGGGGAGTATCCAATGAGCAGTTCTTC. It codes for CASSWGVSNEQFF.

The chain joins TRBV7-6 to TRBJ2-1, with TRBD2 identical over 12 bases. Germline V gene lookup returns CDR1 SGHVS and CDR2 FNYEAQ. The V gene end was trimmed by 2 bases and the J gene end by 4 bases; junction bases not matched to a gene: 6. This CDR3 spans 17 amino acids. As DNA, the CDR3 is TGTGCCAGCAGCTTATCGACTAGCGGGAGCCTTTACAATGAGCAGTTCTTC. Translation: CASSLSTSGSLYNEQFF.

The chain combines TRBV6-5 with TRBJ1-2; D unresolved. The germline V and J ends were trimmed by 0 bases and 2 bases, with 7 bases remaining between them. The CDR3 runs 14 residues. Germline V lookup: CDR1 MNHEY, CDR2 SVGAGI. The CDR3 region has the DNA TGTGCCAGCAGTTACTCGAGAGGCAACTATGGCTACACCTTC. Translating gives CASSYSRGNYGYTF.

The rearrangement joins TRBV27 to TRBJ2-7; tentatively, D is TRBD1 (5 bases). CDR3 length equals 14 residues. V was cut by 6 bases and J by 6 bases, with 18 bases left in between. Per germline, CDR1 MNHEY and CDR2 SMNVEV (reference sequence). The CDR3 loop reads CASSPRQGGAEQYF. DNA of the CDR3: TGTGCCAGCAGCCCCCGCCAGGGTGGGGCCGAGCAGTACTTC.

The chain couples TRBV18 to TRBJ1-4; perhaps TRBD1 as D (5 bases). The CDR3 runs 13 residues. Germline V gives CDR1 KGHSH, CDR2 LQKENI. V was shortened by 6 bases and J by 6 bases, with 11 bases between the two germline ends. CDR3 nucleotide sequence: TGTGCCAGCTCCCAGGGTCCTGATGAAAAACTGTTTTTT. This translates into CASSQGPDEKLFF.

The chain employs TRBV7-2 and TRBJ2-1; 9 positions match TRBD1. The V gene end was trimmed by 5 bases and the J gene end by 7 bases; junction bases not matched to a gene: 9. CDR3 size: 15 residues. CDR1 is SGHTA and CDR2 is FQGNSA in the germline V gene. The CDR3 spells CASSPPGQGRNEQFF. The CDR3 DNA follows: TGTGCCAGCAGCCCACCGGGACAGGGTCGGAATGAGCAGTTCTTC.

CDR3 protein: CASSLGLAGPYNEQFF. CDR3 DNA sequence: TGTGCCAGCAGTTTGGGACTAGCGGGACCTTACAATGAGCAGTTCTTC. This chain joins TRBV27 and TRBJ2-1, with 13 bases aligning to TRBD2. The CDR3 runs to 16 residues. Germline values: CDR1 MNHEY, CDR2 SMNVEV (reference sequence). V lost 3 bases, J lost 4 bases, and 3 bases stayed unmatched.

This chain connects TRBV7-6 to TRBJ1-6; D may be TRBD1 (6 bases). The germline CDR1 and CDR2 sequences are SGHVS and FNYEAQ. The V and J ends lost 1 base and 7 bases respectively, with 17 bases between them. This CDR3 is 17 amino acids long. DNA for the CDR3: TGTGCCAGCAGCTTAGGGCAGGGGACAAGAACAAATTCACCCCTCCACTTT. It encodes CASSLGQGTRTNSPLHF. The entire variable domain, with the rest obtained from reference TRBV7-6 and TRBJ1-6, is as follows: GAGVSQSPRYKVTKRGQDVALRCDPISGHVSLYWYRQALGQGPEFLTYFNYEAQQDKSGLPNDRFSAERPEGSISTLTIQRTEQRDSAMYRCASSLGQGTRTNSPLHFGNGTRLTVT.

This chain joins TRBV2 and TRBJ1-3; D gene uncertain. Trimming took 5 bases from V and 0 from J, leaving 14 bases between them. The CDR3 has 16 residues. Germline-derived CDR1 and CDR2 are SNHLY and FYNNEI. The chain's CDR3 is CASSLDRRFSGNTIYF. Written as DNA, the CDR3 is TGTGCCAGCAGTTTAGACCGCAGGTTCTCTGGAAACACCATATATTTT. Variable domain in full (rest from reference TRBV2 and TRBJ1-3): EPEVTQTPSHQVTQMGQEVILRCVPISNHLYFYWYRQILGQKVEFLVSFYNNEISEKSEIFDDQFSVERPDGSNFTLKIRSTKLEDSAMYFCASSLDRRFSGNTIYFGEGSWLTVV.